This T cell receptor beta chain derives from a study of cytotoxic CD8 clonotypes in ibrutinib-treated CLL. Overall study context: The patient breakdown showed roughly 10 relapsed/refractory and roughly 14 treatment-naive cases, with under 18 IGHV unmutated. Partial responses totalled approximately 24 and complete responses 2; after median approximately 6 years, approximately 15 remained remitted and around twelve progressed.

The ends were cut back, 3 bases at V and 4 bases at J, with 12 bases in the middle. CDR1 SGHTA and CDR2 FQGTGA come from the germline V gene. The CDR3 has 14 residues. The protocol was immunoSEQ multiplex PCR, while the TCRdb copy is restricted to in-frame clones and leaves out a portion. Among tens of thousands of clones listed, about 82% were seen once. TCR beta library input comprised roughly 2 micrograms of genomic DNA from cryopreserved PBMCs. The rearrangement joins TRBV7-3 to TRBJ2-5; D is perhaps TRBD1 (6 bases). This sample comprised PBMCs, obtained before ibrutinib treatment. This clonotype was obtained from a human donor with chronic lymphocytic leukemia. The CDR3 region is CASSFRLGAETQYF. The CDR3 bases are TGTGCCAGCAGCTTCCGATTGGGGGCAGAGACCCAGTACTTC. The full variable domain, its missing parts supplied by reference TRBV7-3 and TRBJ2-5, is GAGVSQTPSNKVTEKGKYVELRCDPISGHTALYWYRQSLGQGPEFLIYFQGTGAADDSGLPNDRFFAVRPEGSVSTLKIQRTERGDSAVYLCASSFRLGAETQYFGPGTRLLVL.